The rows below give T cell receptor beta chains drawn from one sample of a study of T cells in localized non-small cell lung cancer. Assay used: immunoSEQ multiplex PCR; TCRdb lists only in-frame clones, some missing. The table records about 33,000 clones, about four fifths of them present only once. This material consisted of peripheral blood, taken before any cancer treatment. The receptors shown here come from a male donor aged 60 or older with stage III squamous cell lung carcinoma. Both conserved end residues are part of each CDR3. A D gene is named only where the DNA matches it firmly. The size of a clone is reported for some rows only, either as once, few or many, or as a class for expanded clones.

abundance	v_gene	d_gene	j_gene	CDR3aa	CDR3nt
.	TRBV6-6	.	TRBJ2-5	CASSSTAGTQETQYF	TGTGCCAGCAGCTCTACCGCCGGGACACAAGAGACCCAGTACTTC
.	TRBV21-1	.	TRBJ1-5	CASFRLSQPQHF	TGTGCCAGCTTTAGGTTGTCTCAGCCCCAGCATTTT
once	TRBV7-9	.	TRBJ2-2	CASSRTAGELFF	TGTGCCAGCAGCCGGACGGCCGGGGAGCTGTTTTTT
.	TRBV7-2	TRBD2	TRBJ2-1	CASSPRTSGGYNEQFF	TGTGCCAGCAGCCCTCGGACTAGCGGGGGCTACAATGAGCAGTTCTTC
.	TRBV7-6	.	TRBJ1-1	CASSSQGLAAAFF	TGTGCCAGCAGCTCACAGGGTTTAGCTGCAGCTTTCTTT
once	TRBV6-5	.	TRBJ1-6	CASRGTDRGNSPLHF	TGTGCCAGCAGAGGAACGGACAGAGGAAATTCACCCCTCCACTTT
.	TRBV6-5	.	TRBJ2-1	CASSGHGSYNEQFF	TGTGCCAGCTCGGGCCACGGTTCCTACAATGAGCAGTTCTTC
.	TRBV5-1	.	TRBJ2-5	CASSAGTALSQETQYF	TGCGCCAGCAGCGCGGGGACAGCGCTCTCCCAAGAGACCCAGTACTTC
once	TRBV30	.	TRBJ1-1	CAWRGRGKMNTEAFF	TGTGCCTGGAGAGGCAGGGGAAAAATGAACACTGAAGCTTTCTTT
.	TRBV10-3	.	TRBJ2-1	CAISEFGLRDNEQFF	TGTGCCATCAGTGAATTCGGACTAAGGGACAATGAGCAGTTCTTC
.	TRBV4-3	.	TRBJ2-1	CASSQVLRGSSYNEQFF	TGCGCCAGCAGCCAAGTCTTGCGGGGATCCTCCTACAATGAGCAGTTCTTC
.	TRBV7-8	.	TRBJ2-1	CASSLPRLLARNEQFF	TGTGCCAGCAGCTTACCTAGACTTCTTGCGAGGAATGAGCAGTTCTTC
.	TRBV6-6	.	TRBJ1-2	CASTIAYGYTF	TGTGCCAGCACGATTGCCTATGGCTACACCTTC
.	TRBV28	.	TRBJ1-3	CASSFGGDFSGNTIYF	TGTGCCAGCAGTTTCGGGGGAGACTTCTCTGGAAACACCATATATTTT
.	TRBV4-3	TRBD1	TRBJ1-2	CASSQDHGGGGYGYTF	TGCGCCAGCAGCCAAGATCATGGAGGGGGCGGCTATGGCTACACCTTC
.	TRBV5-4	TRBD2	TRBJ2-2	CASSSIAGANTGELFF	TGTGCCAGCAGCTCCATAGCGGGGGCGAACACCGGGGAGCTGTTTTTT
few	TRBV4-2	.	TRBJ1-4	CASSQDPYGNNEKLFF	TGTGCCAGCAGCCAAGATCCATACGGAAATAATGAAAAACTGTTTTTT
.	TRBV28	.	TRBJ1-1	CASLGDYTEAFF	TGTGCCAGCCTAGGGGACTACACTGAAGCTTTCTTT
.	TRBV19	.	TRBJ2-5	CASSQLEQETQYF	TGTGCCAGTAGTCAACTGGAACAAGAGACCCAGTACTTC
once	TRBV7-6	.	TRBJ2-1	CASSLAERPTSYNEQFF	TGTGCCAGCAGCTTAGCTGAGAGGCCTACCTCCTACAATGAGCAGTTCTTC
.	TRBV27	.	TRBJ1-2	CASRGGYGYTF	TGTGCCAGCAGGGGGGGCTATGGCTACACCTTC
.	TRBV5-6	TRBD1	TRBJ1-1	CASRLDRAVNTEAFF	TGTGCCAGCAGGTTAGACAGGGCGGTGAACACTGAAGCTTTCTTT
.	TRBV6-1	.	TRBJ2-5	CASSDWETQYF	TGTGCCAGCAGTGATTGGGAGACCCAGTACTTC
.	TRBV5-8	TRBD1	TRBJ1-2	CASRIPGQSYGYTF	TGTGCCAGCAGAATACCGGGACAGAGCTATGGCTACACCTTC
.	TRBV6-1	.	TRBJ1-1	CASSEVKGGWAEAFF	TGTGCCAGCAGTGAAGTCAAGGGGGGCTGGGCTGAAGCTTTCTTT
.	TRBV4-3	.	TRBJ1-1	CASSGLMGTTEAFF	TGCGCCAGCAGCGGCCTTATGGGGACCACTGAAGCTTTCTTT
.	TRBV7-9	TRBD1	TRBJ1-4	CASSPWDRDPTNEKLFF	TGTGCCAGCAGCCCATGGGACAGAGATCCAACTAATGAAAAACTGTTTTTT
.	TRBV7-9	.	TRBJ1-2	CASSLESLGGYTF	TGTGCCAGCAGCTTAGAAAGCCTTGGAGGCTACACCTTC
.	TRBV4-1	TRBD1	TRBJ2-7	CASSHLQGAYEQYF	TGCGCCAGCAGCCACTTACAGGGGGCCTACGAGCAGTACTTC
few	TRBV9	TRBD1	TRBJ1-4	CASSVEGAWGEKLFF	TGTGCCAGCAGCGTAGAGGGGGCTTGGGGTGAAAAACTGTTTTTT
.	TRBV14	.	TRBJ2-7	CASSAGRDSRSYEQYF	TGTGCCAGCAGCGCTGGGCGGGACTCGCGCTCCTACGAGCAGTACTTC
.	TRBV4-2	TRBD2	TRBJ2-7	CASSQVAGTSGMIGYEQYF	TGTGCCAGCAGCCAAGTAGCCGGGACTAGCGGGATGATTGGGTACGAGCAGTACTTC
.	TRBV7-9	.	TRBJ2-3	CASSASWQGPTDTQYF	TGTGCCAGCAGCGCCTCGTGGCAGGGGCCCACAGATACGCAGTATTTT
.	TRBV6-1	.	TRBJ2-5	CASSESRETQYF	TGTGCCAGCAGTGAAAGTCGTGAGACCCAGTACTTC
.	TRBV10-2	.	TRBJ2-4	CASSESGTRNIQYF	TGCGCCAGCAGTGAGTCAGGCACCAGGAACATTCAGTACTTC
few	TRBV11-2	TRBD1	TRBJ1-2	CASSLAPLQGRGYTF	TGTGCCAGCAGCTTAGCCCCTTTACAGGGGAGAGGCTACACCTTC
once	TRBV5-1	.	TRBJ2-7	CASRANSISYEQYF	TGCGCCAGCAGGGCGAACAGCATCTCCTACGAGCAGTACTTC
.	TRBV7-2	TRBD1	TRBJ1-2	CASSIGTVDDGYTF	TGTGCCAGCAGCATAGGGACAGTAGATGATGGCTACACCTTC
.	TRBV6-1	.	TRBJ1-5	CASSEVRRGAKPSWPQHF	TGTGCCAGCAGTGAAGTACGGAGGGGCGCGAAGCCCTCATGGCCCCAGCATTTT
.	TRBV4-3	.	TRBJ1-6	CASSQDSRVNSPLHF	TGCGCCAGCAGCCAAGACTCACGGGTTAATTCACCCCTCCACTTT
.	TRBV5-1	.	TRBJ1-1	CASSLSRAGFGTEAFF	TGCGCCAGCAGCTTATCCCGGGCAGGGTTCGGCACTGAAGCTTTCTTT
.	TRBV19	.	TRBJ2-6	CASSRPGLTGANVLTF	TGTGCCAGTAGTAGGCCCGGACTCACTGGGGCCAACGTCCTGACTTTC
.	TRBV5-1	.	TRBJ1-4	CASSLTGTYGEKLFF	TGCGCCAGCAGCTTGACAGGTACATATGGTGAAAAACTGTTTTTT
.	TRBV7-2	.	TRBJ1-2	CASSLNGGPNRNGYTF	TGTGCCAGCAGCTTAAATGGGGGCCCAAACCGGAATGGCTACACCTTC
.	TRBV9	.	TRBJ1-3	CASSVGWGRRNTIYF	TGTGCCAGCAGCGTAGGATGGGGACGGAGAAACACCATATATTTT
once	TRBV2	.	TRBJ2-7	CASSHTAALTYEQYF	TGTGCCAGCAGCCACACAGCCGCACTAACCTACGAGCAGTACTTC
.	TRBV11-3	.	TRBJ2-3	CASSSSIQGSTDTQYF	TGTGCCAGCAGCTCCTCCATTCAGGGAAGCACAGATACGCAGTATTTT
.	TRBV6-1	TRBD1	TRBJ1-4	CASSLTGEKLFF	TGTGCCAGCAGTCTGACAGGGGAAAAACTGTTTTTT
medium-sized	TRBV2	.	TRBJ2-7	CASSGSDSPTYEQYF	TGTGCCAGCAGTGGATCGGACAGTCCTACCTACGAGCAGTACTTC
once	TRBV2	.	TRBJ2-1	CASSTGTSSYNEQFF	TGTGCCAGCAGTACTGGCACGAGCTCCTACAATGAGCAGTTCTTC
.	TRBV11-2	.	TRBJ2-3	CASSLPGGWADTQYF	TGTGCCAGCAGTCTCCCCGGGGGCTGGGCAGATACGCAGTATTTT
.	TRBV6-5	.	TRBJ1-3	CASSERIYRNTIYF	TGTGCCAGCAGTGAAAGAATCTACCGAAACACCATATATTTT
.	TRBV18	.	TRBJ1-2	CASSPGRGDYGYTF	TGTGCCAGCTCACCCGGCCGGGGGGACTATGGCTACACCTTC
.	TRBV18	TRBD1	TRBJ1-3	CASSLGDSLGNTIYF	TGTGCCAGCTCACTCGGGGACAGCCTCGGAAACACCATATATTTT
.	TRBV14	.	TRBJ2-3	CASSQDWDTQYF	TGTGCCAGCAGCCAAGATTGGGATACGCAGTATTTT